Included here is one TCR beta chain sequence, with context. Its antigen is as yet unknown. This specimen includes other DNA sequences encoding the same CDR3. This specimen comes from a study of cytotoxic CD8 clonotypes in ibrutinib-treated CLL. Germline trimming cut 2 bases from V and 1 base from J; bases unmatched to any gene: 17. The CDR3 has 20 residues. Germline values: CDR1 MNHNS, CDR2 SASEGT. The study, taken as a whole, reports: At baseline, clonality was higher than in age-matched healthy donors and correlated with CD8+ counts.

Sequencing used immunoSEQ multiplex PCR; TCRdb keeps in-frame clones, though not all of them. This table has some 85,000 clones, 75% to 80% appearing once. The J gene is TRBJ2-4, the V gene TRBV6-1, with 7 bases identical to TRBD2. This receptor was taken from a human donor with chronic lymphocytic leukemia. The sample in question was PBMCs, obtained after 24 months of ibrutinib treatment. The CDR3 DNA reads as TGTGCCAGCAGTGAATGGGGGGAGGGGCAGCCGACGGGGGCCAAAAACATTCAGTACTTC. Amino acids: CASSEWGEGQPTGAKNIQYF.